The source of this T cell receptor (beta chain) is a study of cytomegalovirus exposure and HLA in healthy donors. In the study overall: Out of about 170 million T cells, an earlier analysis found around 120 million unique TCR beta sequences in total. Overall study findings and caveats: The classifier reportedly diagnosed cytomegalovirus status with high sensitivity and specificity. A later look showed TCR association rates differing by HLA locus, highest for DRB1 and lowest for HLA-C. Among the most significant clusters, several appeared linked to common viral pathogens in a later analysis.

The PCR contained 60 Vbeta and 13 Jbeta primers. Assay: immunoSEQ multiplex PCR; the TCRdb copy retains only in-frame clones and omits some. The sample yields 150,000 or so clones, of which the top ten take up roughly 2%. Germline loops: CDR1 SGHRS, CDR2 YFSETQ. The CDR3 length is 15 residues. The V end was cut by 5 bases, the J end by 3 bases, with 17 bases between. About this clone itself: What it binds is not known.

Sequenced input: PBMCs. This rearrangement joins TRBV5-1 to TRBJ1-1; the D gene is possibly TRBD1 (6 bases). This receptor was taken from a young man in good health and CMV-seronegative. CDR3 protein: CASSTKGGVDTEAFF. CDR3 bases: TGCGCCAGCAGTACTAAAGGGGGGGTCGACACTGAAGCTTTCTTT.